These 7 T cell receptor beta chains originate from one sample sequenced in a study of identical twins. TCRdb recomputed calls from the 5' RACE reads with MiXCR, one row per CDR3 protein. The sample has a few hundred thousand distinct CDR3 sequences, just under 10% seen once; the top ten hold around 3.1%. This sample also belongs to another study, concerning yellow fever vaccine responses in identical twins.

Sample: PBMCs. The receptor source for this set is a woman between 18 and 30 years old in good health.

The chain carries TRBV10-3 and TRBJ1-1, with D perhaps matching TRBD1 (5 bases). This CDR3 has 11 amino acids. With 10 bases removed from V and 5 bases from J, the gap between germline ends came to 11 bases. The germline V gene has CDR1 ENHRY and CDR2 SYGVKD. CDR3 coding DNA: TGTGCCAACGGGGAGGGGACTGAAGCTTTCTTT. Its protein product is CANGEGTEAFF.

This clonotype was observed many times. The chain carries TRBV12-3 or TRBV12-4 and TRBJ1-1, with 7 bases fitting TRBD1. CDR3 length: 13 amino acids. V lost 1 base, J lost 10 bases, and 6 bases stayed unmatched. CDR3 nucleotide sequence: TGTGCCAGCAGTTTAGGGACAGGAAGTTTAGCTTTCTTT. This encodes CASSLGTGSLAFF.

A few counts support this clonotype. The conserved phenylalanine or tryptophan normally closing the CDR3 is absent here, so this likely arose from a read error. It is unclear where the CDR3 begins or ends on the DNA, so no DNA is shown, and the CDR3 is as TCRdb lists it. The chain is built from TRBV10-3 and TRBJ2-7; the table's D call TRBD2 went unverified against the DNA. The CDR3 has 12 amino acids, counting both end residues. Germline loops: CDR1 ENHRY, CDR2 SYGVKD. The CDR3 region is CAISGGTSGVWY.

The V call is TRBV25-1, the J call TRBJ1-2; 9 bases line up with TRBD1. Germline trimming cut 4 bases from V and 10 bases from J; bases unmatched to any gene: 4. Germline loops: CDR1 MGHDK, CDR2 SYGVNS. This CDR3 region has 12 residues. In DNA, the CDR3 is TGTGCCAGCAGTGGTGGGACAGGGTCCTACACCTTC. Translating gives CASSGGTGSYTF.

This clonotype was recorded a few times. V usage is TRBV15 and J usage is TRBJ2-7; 14 bases match TRBD2. The CDR3 is made up of 15 amino acids. CDR1 is LNHNV and CDR2 is YYDKDF in the germline V gene (reference sequence). Trimming took 3 bases from V and 4 from J; bases not matched to a gene: 2. The CDR3 here is CATSRGTSGGYEQYF. DNA of the CDR3: TGTGCCACCAGCAGGGGGACTAGCGGGGGATACGAGCAGTACTTC. Filled out from reference TRBV15 and TRBJ2-7, the complete variable domain reads DAMVIQNPRYQVTQFGKPVTLSCSQTLNHNVMYWYQQKSSQAPKLLFHYYDKDFNNEADTPDNFQSRRPNTSFCFLDIRSPGLGDTAMYLCATSRGTSGGYEQYFGPGTRLTVT.

In its sample, this clonotype was seen a few times. This chain uses TRBV9 with TRBJ2-7; TRBD1 matches at 7 bases. The CDR3 consists of 13 residues. Germline V gene lookup returns CDR1 SGDLS and CDR2 YYNGEE. The V gene end was trimmed by 3 bases and the J gene end by 6 bases; junction bases not matched to a gene: 6. CDR3 sequence reads: CASSAGTVGEQYF. The CDR3 region has the DNA TGTGCCAGCAGCGCCGGGACAGTGGGCGAGCAGTACTTC.

The CDR3 DNA reads as TGTGCCAGCAGTAAGCAAGGACTAGCAGTGATCAGGGAGCTGTTTTTT. Its protein product is CASSKQGLAVIRELFF. V usage is TRBV6-1 and J usage is TRBJ2-2, with 8 bases fitting TRBD2. This CDR3 has 16 residues. CDR1 and CDR2 from the germline V gene are MNHNS and SASEGT. Germline trimming cut 5 bases from V and 9 bases from J; bases unmatched to any gene: 14.